This entry concerns a single TCR beta chain. A much larger clone lies a single base off, so this may be a read error. This sample was included in a study of early T cells in non-severe SARS-CoV-2 infection. TCRdb processed the 5' RACE reads anew with MiXCR; each CDR3 protein has one entry. The sample lists under 60,000 distinct CDR3 sequences, roughly 5.5% occurring once. V dropped 4 bases and J dropped 5; count of bases not matched to a gene: 18. The V gene's germline CDR1 is MGHRA and CDR2 YSYEKL. This CDR3 spans 18 amino acids. The specimen was whole blood. This chain uses TRBV4-1 with TRBJ2-3; 7 nucleotides line up with TRBD1. This clonotype originated in an adult who was a healthcare worker with PCR-confirmed SARS-CoV-2 infection or an uninfected control (not recorded which). For the CDR3, the DNA is TGCGCCAGCAGCCTCGATCCGCTCGGACAGGAGGCGGTAGATACGCAGTATTTT. This translates into CASSLDPLGQEAVDTQYF.